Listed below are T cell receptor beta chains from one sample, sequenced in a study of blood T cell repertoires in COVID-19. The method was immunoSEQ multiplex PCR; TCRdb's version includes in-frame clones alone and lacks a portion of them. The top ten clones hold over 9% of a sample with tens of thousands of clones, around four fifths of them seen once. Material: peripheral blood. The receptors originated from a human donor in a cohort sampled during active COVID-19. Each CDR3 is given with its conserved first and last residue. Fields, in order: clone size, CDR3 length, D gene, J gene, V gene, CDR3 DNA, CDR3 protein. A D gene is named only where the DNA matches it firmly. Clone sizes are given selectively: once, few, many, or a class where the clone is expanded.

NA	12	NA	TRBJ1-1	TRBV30	TGTGCCTCCCAGACACTGAACACTGAAGCTTTCTTT	CASQTLNTEAFF
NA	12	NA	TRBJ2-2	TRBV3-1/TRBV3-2	TGTGCCAGCAGCAGGAGGTCCGGGGAGCTGTTTTTT	CASSRRSGELFF
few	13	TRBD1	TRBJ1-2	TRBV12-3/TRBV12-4	TGTGCCAGCAGTTTCCCACAGGGGAGAGGCTACACCTTC	CASSFPQGRGYTF
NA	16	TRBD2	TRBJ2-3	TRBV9	TGTGCCAGCAGCCCGTACGTCGCGGGAGGGTCAGATACGCAGTATTTT	CASSPYVAGGSDTQYF
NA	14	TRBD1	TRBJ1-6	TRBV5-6	TGTGCCAGCAGCTTGACAGGGGTGGATTCACCCCTCCACTTT	CASSLTGVDSPLHF
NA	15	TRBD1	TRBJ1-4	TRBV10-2	TGCGCCAGCAGTGACCTGGGACAGAGCAATGAAAAACTGTTTTTT	CASSDLGQSNEKLFF
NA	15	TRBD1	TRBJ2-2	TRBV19	TGTGCCAGTAGTATTAGGACAGGAAGCACCGGGGAGCTGTTTTTT	CASSIRTGSTGELFF
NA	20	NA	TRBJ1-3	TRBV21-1	TGTGCCAGCAGCAAAAACTCCTTCACAAGGACAGGGGGCTCGGGAAACACCATATATTTT	CASSKNSFTRTGGSGNTIYF
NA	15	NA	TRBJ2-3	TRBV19	TGTGCCAGTAGTAGCTTTTTTACTAGCACAGATACGCAGTATTTT	CASSSFFTSTDTQYF
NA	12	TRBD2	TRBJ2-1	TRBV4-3	TGCGCCAGCAGCCAAGGCGGGGGTGAGCAGTTCTTC	CASSQGGGEQFF
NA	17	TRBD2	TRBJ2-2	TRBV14	TGTGCCAGCAGCCAACGCGGGAGGGGATTTTACACCGGGGAGCTGTTTTTT	CASSQRGRGFYTGELFF
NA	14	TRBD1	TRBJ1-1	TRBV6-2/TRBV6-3	TGTGCCAGCAGCACCCAACAGGGGGTGGGTGAAGCTTTCTTT	CASSTQQGVGEAFF
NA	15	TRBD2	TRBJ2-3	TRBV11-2	TGTGCCAGCAGCTTAGTCCGGGGGGGCCTCGATACGCAGTATTTT	CASSLVRGGLDTQYF
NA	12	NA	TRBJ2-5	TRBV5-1	TGCGCCAGCAGGACAGGACAAGAGACCCAGTACTTC	CASRTGQETQYF
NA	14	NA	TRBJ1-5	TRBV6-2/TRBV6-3	TGTGCCAGCAGTTACCTCGGGATGAATCAGCCCCAGCATTTT	CASSYLGMNQPQHF
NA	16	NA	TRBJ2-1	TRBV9	TGTGCCAGCAGCGTAGGTTTTCTAGAGGCCTACAATGAGCAGTTCTTC	CASSVGFLEAYNEQFF
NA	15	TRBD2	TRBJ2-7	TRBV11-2	TGTGCCAGCAGATCACTAGCGGGGGGGATCTACGAGCAGTACTTC	CASRSLAGGIYEQYF
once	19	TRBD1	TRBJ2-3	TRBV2	TGTGCCAGGCACACTACTCGGGACAGGGCGATGGTGGGCACAGATACGCAGTATTTT	CARHTTRDRAMVGTDTQYF
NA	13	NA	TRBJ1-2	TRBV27	TGTGCCAGCAGTTTATCCGGGGTGGGTGGCTACACCTTC	CASSLSGVGGYTF
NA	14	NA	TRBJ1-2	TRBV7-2	TGTGCCAGCAGCCAGAAGACAGGTAGCACTGGCTACACCTTC	CASSQKTGSTGYTF
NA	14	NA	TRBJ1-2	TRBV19	TGTGCCAGTAGCAGGCTCGGAAGAGCCTATGGCTACACCTTC	CASSRLGRAYGYTF
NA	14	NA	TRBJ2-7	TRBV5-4	TGTGCCAGCAGCTTAGACAGTAACACCTACGAGCAGTACTTC	CASSLDSNTYEQYF
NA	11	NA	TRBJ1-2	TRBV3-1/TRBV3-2	TGTGCCAGCAGCCACGGAGGTGCCTACACCTTC	CASSHGGAYTF
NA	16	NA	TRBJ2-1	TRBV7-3	TGTGCCAGCAGCCCTAGCGTTTCGAGCTCCTACAATGAGCAGTTCTTC	CASSPSVSSSYNEQFF
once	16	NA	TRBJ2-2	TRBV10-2	TGCGCCAGCATCCCTCGCGAGACTACCTACACCGGGGAGCTGTTTTTT	CASIPRETTYTGELFF
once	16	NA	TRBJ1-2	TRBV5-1	TGCGCCAGCAGCTTGATGATCCCGAAAACAAACTATGGCTACACCTTC	CASSLMIPKTNYGYTF
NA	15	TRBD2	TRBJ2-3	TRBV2	TGTGCCAGCAGTGAAGAAGGACTAGCAACAGATACGCAGTATTTT	CASSEEGLATDTQYF
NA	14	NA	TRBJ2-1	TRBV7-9	TGTGCCAGCAGCTTGGCCCCCTCCTACAATGAGCAGTTCTTC	CASSLAPSYNEQFF
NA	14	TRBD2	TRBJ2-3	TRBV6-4	TGTGCCAGCAGTGAAACTAGCGGGACAGATACGCAGTATTTT	CASSETSGTDTQYF
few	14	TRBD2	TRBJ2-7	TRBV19	TGTGCCAGCTCATATAGCGGGGTGAGCTACGAGCAGTACTTC	CASSYSGVSYEQYF
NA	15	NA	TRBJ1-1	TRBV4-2	TGTGCCAGCAGCCCGACAGACAGCTACAACCTTGAAGCTTTCTTT	CASSPTDSYNLEAFF
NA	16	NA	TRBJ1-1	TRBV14	TGTGCCAGCAGCCAAGATTCAGGAAGAGTGAACACTGAAGCTTTCTTT	CASSQDSGRVNTEAFF
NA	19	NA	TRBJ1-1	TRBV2	TGTGCCAGCAGACCCCCCTATGGGGAGGCGGGCAAAGTGAACACTGAAGCTTTCTTT	CASRPPYGEAGKVNTEAFF
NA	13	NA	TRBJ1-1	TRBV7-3	TGTGCCAGCAGCCGCCTGAGGTACACTGAAGCTTTCTTT	CASSRLRYTEAFF
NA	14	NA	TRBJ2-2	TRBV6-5	TGTGCCAGCAGTTCTCTAGCCTACACCGGGGAGCTGTTTTTT	CASSSLAYTGELFF
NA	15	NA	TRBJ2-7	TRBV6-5	TGTGCCAGCCGTTTAGAGGGCGATCCCGCCTACGAGCAGTACTTC	CASRLEGDPAYEQYF
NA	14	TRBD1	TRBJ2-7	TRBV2	TGTGCCAGCAGTGAGCAGGGGGCTGAGTACGAGCAGTACTTC	CASSEQGAEYEQYF
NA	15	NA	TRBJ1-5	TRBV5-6	TGTGCCAGCAGCTTCGGGGATTATAGCAATCAGCCCCAGCATTTT	CASSFGDYSNQPQHF
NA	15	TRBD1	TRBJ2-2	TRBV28	TGTGCCAGCAGTTTCCGGGACAGGGACACCGGGGAGCTGTTTTTT	CASSFRDRDTGELFF
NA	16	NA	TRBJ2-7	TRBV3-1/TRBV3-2	TGTGCCAGCAGCCGGGTGGGGCGCCTGAGCTCCTACGAGCAGTACTTC	CASSRVGRLSSYEQYF
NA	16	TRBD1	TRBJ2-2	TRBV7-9	TGTGCCAGCAGCTCGCTTGGGACAGCTGAAACCGGGGAGCTGTTTTTT	CASSSLGTAETGELFF